This T cell receptor beta chain originates from a study of vaccination and CD4 T cells after COVID-19. Study context: Each participant underwent a two-dose regimen of either the BNT162b2 or the mRNA-1273 vaccine.

The treatment denotes: approximately 10-day PBMC culture with coronavirus spike peptide pools or control peptides (ViraFEST assay). The V and J ends lost 3 bases and 12 bases respectively, with 18 bases between them. Germline CDR1 DFQATT, CDR2 SNEGSKA (reference sequence). The CDR3 has 12 residues. By sample share, this clonotype is medium-sized. Its antigen is currently unknown. Study-wide results and limits: Analysis covered relatively few convalescent patients and lacked any early post-infection timepoints.

An Oncomine TCR Beta short-read assay was used to sequence the DNA from cultured CD4+ T cells. Using the QIAamp micro DNA kit, genomic DNA was extracted from the CD4+ T cells that had been cultured. TCRdb re-analysed the PCR reads in MiXCR, keeping a single row per CDR3 protein. The sample holds more than 20,000 distinct CDR3 sequences, 70% seen once. Sequencing was done on a sample of CD4+ T cells from blood, cultured in vitro. The TCR comes from a human donor who had recovered from COVID-19. The chain has TRBV20-1 and TRBJ2-7, with a tentative D call TRBD2 (6 bases). The CDR3 region has the DNA TGCAGTGCTAGCGGGAGTCGCCTTGAGGCGTACTTC. Its protein product is CSASGSRLEAYF.